This T cell receptor beta chain is from a study of blood T cells in healthy people across ages (dated by TCRdb to 2014 to 2015). Looking at the study overall: In model experiments, template switching captured about one uniquely barcoded TCR beta cDNA molecule for every two T cells. To track age-related changes in TCR beta repertoire diversity, the study relied on deep sequencing normalized with unique cDNA molecular identifiers. To avoid experimental bias, donors of different ages were randomly spread across the sequencing lanes. The study analyzed two additional independent replicas of 1 million unique cDNA reads from the same blood draw for two donors, one aged 18 to 29 and one aged 80 or older. The donors were divided into four age groups: young (average about 16 years), middle-aged (over 35), aged (62) and long-lived (around 80). Overall study results and their limits: Compared with the aged group, the long-lived group had more naive CD4+ T cells, fewer expanded clones and increased TCR diversity, a pattern suggesting age selection. Conclusive comparison of naive and antigen-experienced compartments was prevented by the profiling of bulk unsorted PBMCs. A strong correlation was found between observed TCR beta diversity and the percentage of naive T cells measured by flow cytometry. Because donor CMV infection status was unknown, age-related changes in expanded clonotypes were potentially confounded. Observed TCR beta diversity per million T cells fell roughly linearly with age, and a significant reduction was already apparent by age around 40. Estimates of total diversity from one million sequenced T cells were regarded as lower bounds and underestimates.

Library creation used 5' RACE. Reads for this sample came from an Illumina HiSeq 2500. A second PCR of about 6 to 11 cycles was run with a J-beta primer mix and a sample-barcoded 5' primer. Each TCR beta cDNA molecule received a unique molecular identifier from a template-switch 5' adaptor carrying 12 random nucleotides. At least 2.5 million CDR3-containing paired-end reads were obtained from each sample. The Mint cDNA synthesis kit, primed by a TRBC-specific oligonucleotide, was used to synthesize first-strand cDNA from all RNA. Following uracil-DNA glycosylase treatment, a first 18-cycle PCR with universal primers M1SS and BC2_uni_R was performed on all cDNA. As for how the authors treated the data: For normalization, 1 million high-quality reads were randomly selected from each sample, with every read carrying a distinct molecular identifier. Instead of being binned into consensus sequences, reads with shared molecular identifiers were discarded. MiTCR, with a Q25 quality threshold and the strictest error-elimination algorithm, was used for CDR3 identification, clonotype clustering and error correction. A nonparametric unseen species model with Euler transformation was used to estimate a lower bound on total TCR beta diversity. Starting from the raw public reads, TCRdb applied fastp trimming at Q25, assembled clones with MiXCR and retained in-frame beta chains. All rows with the same CDR3 protein become a single entry with the most common DNA and genes. What appears here as the V and J calls and clone size reflects TCRdb's work, not the paper's. In all, the sample holds around 1.7 million distinct CDR3 sequences, and 28% of those were seen once. The ten largest clones add up to 7.7% of the sample.

There are 14 amino acids in the CDR3, from cysteine to phenylalanine inclusive. The only DNA kept is the CDR3, 42 bases in frame from the first base. Cut back by 1 base and 4 bases, the V and J ends lie 9 bases apart. CDR1 KGHDR and CDR2 SFDVKD were looked up in the germline V gene. Systemically healthy Caucasian individuals from Russia, some 40 in total and aged roughly 6 to 100 years, were included as donors. Each donor gave approximately 9.3 milliliters of peripheral blood, collected into EDTA-treated Vacutainer tubes. Ficoll-Paque density-gradient centrifugation was used to isolate PBMCs, with at least 6.5 million per sample. Total RNA, at least 6 micrograms per sample, was extracted from PBMCs with Trizol reagent. The percentages of naive CD45RAhigh/CD27high T cells were determined by flow cytometry on a PBMC aliquot from every donor. To note about this clonotype: It lacks a known antigen. Per-base qualities were not stored, and no clone one base away is much larger.

The V gene is TRBV24-1 and the J gene is TRBJ1-1, with no reliable assignment of the D segment. This TCR came from a woman in her 30s in good health. Material for sequencing was blood. The DNA is as follows: TGTGCCACCAGTGATTTTTCCGGTATCACTGAAGCTTTCTTT. It translates to CATSDFSGITEAFF.